This T cell receptor (beta chain) was found in a study of shared clonotypes between healthy human individuals. Findings and limits, study-wide: Memory subsets generally showed smaller estimated richness than naive subsets did. Blood was the only sampled material, and tissue repertoires likely differ.

Method: immunoSEQ multiplex PCR; TCRdb's copy keeps in-frame clones and lacks some. The data hold approximately 350,000 clones, with around 96% observed a single time. There are 15 residues in the CDR3. Germline values: CDR1 MDHEN, CDR2 SYDVKM. V was clipped by 6 bases and J by 3 bases; unmatched bases: 5. In the case of this clone: Its antigen is unknown.

V is TRBV28 and J is TRBJ2-2; 9 nucleotides line up with TRBD1. The specimen was memory CD8+ T cells sorted from blood. Subset specified: CD45RO+ cells pooled with CCR7-negative TemRA cells. This clonotype was obtained from a man under 40 in good health. This CDR3 is CASRSGTGYTGELFF. The CDR3 DNA reads as TGTGCCAGCAGGTCCGGGACAGGGTACACCGGGGAGCTGTTTTTT.